These T cell receptor beta chains were read from a single sample in a study of OX40 agonist ivuxolimab in advanced cancers. Clones were read by immunoSEQ multiplex PCR, and TCRdb kept only the in-frame ones, dropping some. The data contain about 74,000 clones, about 93% of them singletons. Material: CD4+ or CD8+ T cells sorted from blood, obtained in a trial of the OX40 agonist ivuxolimab. The receptors were gathered from an adult with an advanced solid tumor such as melanoma, head and neck, liver or kidney cancer. Both conserved end residues are part of each CDR3. A D gene is named only where the DNA matches it firmly. Rows give clone size only sometimes, using once, few, many, or a class for an expanded clone.

J: TRBJ2-2
D: TRBD2
size: NA
V: TRBV5-4
DNA: TGTGCCAGCGTGGTAGCGGGGGGAACTAACACCGGGGAGCTGTTTTTT
CDR3: CASVVAGGTNTGELFF

J: TRBJ2-1
D: NA
size: NA
V: TRBV6-6
DNA: TGTGCCAGCAGGGACCCTAGGCATGAGCAGTTCTTC
CDR3: CASRDPRHEQFF

J: TRBJ2-1
D: NA
size: NA
V: TRBV19
DNA: TGTGCCAGTAGTCACTCTTTGGCCCCCTACAATGAGCAGTTCTTC
CDR3: CASSHSLAPYNEQFF

J: TRBJ2-2
D: TRBD1
size: few
V: TRBV10-3
DNA: TGTGCCACGACAGGGGGCAATACCGGGGAGCTGTTTTTT
CDR3: CATTGGNTGELFF

J: TRBJ1-2
D: NA
size: NA
V: TRBV5-8
DNA: TGTGCCAGCACCTGGGGGGTAGTGGCAGTTGGATATGGCTACACCTTC
CDR3: CASTWGVVAVGYGYTF

J: TRBJ1-2
D: NA
size: NA
V: TRBV6-1
DNA: TGTGCCAGCAACCCGGGGGGGGAGCACTATGGCTACACCTTC
CDR3: CASNPGGEHYGYTF

J: TRBJ1-1
D: NA
size: once
V: TRBV11-2
DNA: TGTGCCAGCAGAGACCCCTGGGAGGGTGTGGGAACTGAAGCTTTCTTT
CDR3: CASRDPWEGVGTEAFF

J: TRBJ2-1
D: NA
size: NA
V: TRBV9
DNA: TGTGCCAGCAGCCCCGGGGCGGGGCTCGACAATGAGCAGTTCTTC
CDR3: CASSPGAGLDNEQFF

J: TRBJ1-4
D: NA
size: NA
V: TRBV7-9
DNA: TGTGCCAGCAGCTTAGATCGGATGGGCGAAAAACTGTTTTTT
CDR3: CASSLDRMGEKLFF

J: TRBJ1-1
D: TRBD1
size: NA
V: TRBV7-9
DNA: TGTGCCAGCAGCTTCGGGGACAGGAGTACTGAAGCTTTCTTT
CDR3: CASSFGDRSTEAFF

J: TRBJ1-4
D: NA
size: NA
V: TRBV19
DNA: TGTGCCAGCAGGGCGGTGGCAACTCGAAGGCATGAAAAACTGTTTTTT
CDR3: CASRAVATRRHEKLFF

J: TRBJ2-5
D: TRBD1
size: NA
V: TRBV11-1
DNA: TGTGCCAGCAGCAGGGCAGGGGGCAGGAAGACCCAGTACTTC
CDR3: CASSRAGGRKTQYF

J: TRBJ2-3
D: NA
size: NA
V: TRBV6-6
DNA: TGTGCCAGCACGTGGGGTAGGGGCACAGATACGCAGTATTTT
CDR3: CASTWGRGTDTQYF

J: TRBJ1-2
D: TRBD1
size: few
V: TRBV6-5
DNA: TGTGCCAGCAGTCGACAGGGAAGTCATGGCTACACCTTC
CDR3: CASSRQGSHGYTF

J: TRBJ1-2
D: TRBD1
size: NA
V: TRBV27
DNA: TGTGCCAGCAGCAGCCGACAGGGGCCGGCTAACTATGGCTACACCTTC
CDR3: CASSSRQGPANYGYTF

J: TRBJ1-5
D: TRBD1
size: NA
V: TRBV7-9
DNA: TGTGCCAGCAGCTTGACAGGGCTGGGCAATCAGCCCCAGCATTTT
CDR3: CASSLTGLGNQPQHF